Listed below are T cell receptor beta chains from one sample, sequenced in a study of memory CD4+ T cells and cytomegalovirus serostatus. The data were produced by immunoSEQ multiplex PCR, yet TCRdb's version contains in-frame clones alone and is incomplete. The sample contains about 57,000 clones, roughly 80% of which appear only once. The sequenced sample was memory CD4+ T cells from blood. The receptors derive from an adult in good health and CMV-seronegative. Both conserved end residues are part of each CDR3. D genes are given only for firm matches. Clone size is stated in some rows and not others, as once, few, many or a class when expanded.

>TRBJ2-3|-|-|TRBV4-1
CASRGDGFLRTDTQYF
TGCGCCAGCAGGGGAGATGGATTTTTACGCACAGATACGCAGTATTTT
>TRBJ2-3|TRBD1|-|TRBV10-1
CASSESTGADTQYF
TGCGCCAGCAGTGAGTCGACAGGGGCAGATACGCAGTATTTT
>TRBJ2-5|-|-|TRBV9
CASSVGYTEETQYF
TGTGCCAGCAGCGTAGGGTACACCGAAGAGACCCAGTACTTC
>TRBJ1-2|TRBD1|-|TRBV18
CASSPRDRAGYGYTF
TGTGCCAGCTCACCACGGGACAGAGCAGGGTATGGCTACACCTTC
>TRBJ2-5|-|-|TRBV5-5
CASSLRAGEETQYF
TGTGCCAGCAGCTTGAGAGCCGGGGAGGAGACCCAGTACTTC
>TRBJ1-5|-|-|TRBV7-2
CASSSGVAQHF
TGTGCCAGCAGCTCCGGGGTGGCCCAGCATTTT
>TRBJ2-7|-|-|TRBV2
CASSVDSGYEQYF
TGTGCCAGCAGTGTAGACAGCGGCTACGAGCAGTACTTC
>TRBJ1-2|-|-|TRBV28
CASSPPAFGGYTF
TGTGCCAGCAGTCCCCCCGCTTTTGGGGGCTACACCTTC
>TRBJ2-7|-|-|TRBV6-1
CASSRRGYEQYF
TGTGCCAGCAGTAGACGGGGGTACGAGCAGTACTTC
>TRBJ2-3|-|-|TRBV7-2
CATKEGGYTDTQYF
TGTGCCACAAAGGAGGGGGGATACACAGATACGCAGTATTTT
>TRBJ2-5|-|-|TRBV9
CASSVGVAEKTQYF
TGTGCCAGCAGCGTAGGGGTGGCTGAGAAGACCCAGTACTTC
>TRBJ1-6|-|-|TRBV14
CASSQGVDNSPLHF
TGTGCCAGCAGCCAAGGGGTTGATAATTCACCCCTCCACTTT
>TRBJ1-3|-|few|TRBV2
CASSERVGSGNTIYF
TGTGCCAGCAGTGAAAGGGTGGGCTCTGGAAACACCATATATTTT
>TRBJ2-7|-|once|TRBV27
CASSLGDTLEQYF
TGTGCCAGCAGTTTAGGGGACACTCTCGAGCAGTACTTC
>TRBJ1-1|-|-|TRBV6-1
CASTRKQGTEAFF
TGTGCCAGCACGAGAAAGCAAGGGACTGAAGCTTTCTTT
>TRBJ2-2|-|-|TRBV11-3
CASSLKSGTGELFF
TGTGCCAGCAGCTTGAAAAGTGGCACCGGGGAGCTGTTTTTT
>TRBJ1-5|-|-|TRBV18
CASSPRGQDNQPQHF
TGTGCCAGCTCACCCCGGGGGCAAGACAATCAGCCCCAGCATTTT
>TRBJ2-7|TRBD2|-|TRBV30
CAWTLAGAYEQYF
TGTGCCTGGACCTTAGCGGGAGCCTACGAGCAGTACTTC
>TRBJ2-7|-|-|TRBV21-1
CASTIGTDKEGYEQYF
TGTGCCAGCACCATAGGGACAGACAAAGAGGGGTACGAGCAGTACTTC
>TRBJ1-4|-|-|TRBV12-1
CASSFARGENEKLFF
TGTGCCAGCAGCTTTGCAAGGGGTGAGAATGAAAAACTGTTTTTT